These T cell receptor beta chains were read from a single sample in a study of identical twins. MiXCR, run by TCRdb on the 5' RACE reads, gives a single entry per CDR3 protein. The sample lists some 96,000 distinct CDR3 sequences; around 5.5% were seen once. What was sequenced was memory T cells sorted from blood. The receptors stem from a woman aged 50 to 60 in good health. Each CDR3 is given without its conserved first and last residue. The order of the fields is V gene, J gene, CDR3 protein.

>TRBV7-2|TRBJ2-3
ASSLVGTGGTDTQY
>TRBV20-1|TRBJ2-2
SAIRTGGTGELF
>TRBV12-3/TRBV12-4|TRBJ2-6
ASSRNIGGANVLT
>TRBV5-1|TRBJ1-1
ASSSSGGVYTEAF
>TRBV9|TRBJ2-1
ASSRVSGSSYNEQF
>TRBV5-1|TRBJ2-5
ASRQETQY
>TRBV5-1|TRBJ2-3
ASSFELGTDTQY
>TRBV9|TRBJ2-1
ASSVLFQNNEQF
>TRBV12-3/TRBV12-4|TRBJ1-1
ASSLSSLRQEEAF
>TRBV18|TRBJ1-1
ASSPGFSWRLNTEAF
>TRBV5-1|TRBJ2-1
ASSSLDEQF
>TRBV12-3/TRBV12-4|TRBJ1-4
ASSLGQGATNEKLF
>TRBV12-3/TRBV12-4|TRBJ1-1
ASSLQAVPTEAF
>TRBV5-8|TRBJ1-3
ASSSDRGDGNTIY
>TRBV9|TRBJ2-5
ASSVSQETQY
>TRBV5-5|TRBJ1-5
ASSPLGTVGNQPQH
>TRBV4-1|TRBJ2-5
ASSQELTSGRSETQY
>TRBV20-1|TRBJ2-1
SGKRGGRGEQF
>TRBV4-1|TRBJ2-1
ASSQEGGLAGPNEQF
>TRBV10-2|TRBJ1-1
ASSYRDTEAF
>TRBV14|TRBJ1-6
ASSPHGPWSPLH
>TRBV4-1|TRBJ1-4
ASSTSRGRSRKLF
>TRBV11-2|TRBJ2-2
ASSLDGASWDPHTGELF
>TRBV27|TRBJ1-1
ASSSVGTEAF
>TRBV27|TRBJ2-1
ASSLAPQGISYNEQF
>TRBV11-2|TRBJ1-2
ASSRTGESGYT
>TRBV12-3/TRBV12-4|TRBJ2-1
ASSLSVYNEQF
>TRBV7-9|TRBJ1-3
ASSLGHLSSGNTIY
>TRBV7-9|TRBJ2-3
ASSPLALSTDTQY
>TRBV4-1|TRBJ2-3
ASSQEGYTDTQY
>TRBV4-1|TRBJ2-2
ASSQAAANTGELF
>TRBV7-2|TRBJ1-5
ASSLGGRPQH
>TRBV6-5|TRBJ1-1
ASRQRQGSWNIGTEAF
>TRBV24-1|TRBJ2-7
ATSDPRTRFDEQY